What follows are 25 T cell receptor beta chains derived from one specimen sequenced in a study of cytomegalovirus exposure and HLA in healthy donors. Primers: 60 Vbeta forward and 13 Jbeta reverse. The method was immunoSEQ multiplex PCR; TCRdb's version includes in-frame clones alone and lacks a portion of them. Its listing shows approximately 100,000 clones. The sequencing sample was made of PBMCs. The receptors originated from a man between 50 and 59 years old in good health and CMV-seronegative.

V is TRBV13 and J is TRBJ2-7; TRBD2 matches 8 bases. V dropped 3 bases and J dropped 3; count of bases not matched to a gene: 1. This CDR3 is 13 amino acids long. From germline, CDR1 is PRHDT and CDR2 FYEKMQ (reference sequence). The CDR3 protein is CASSFGRDYEQYF. CDR3 nucleotide sequence: TGTGCCAGCAGCTTCGGGAGGGACTACGAGCAGTACTTC.

The gene calls are TRBV4-1 and TRBJ2-7, with D perhaps TRBD1 (7 bases). In germline, CDR1 is MGHRA, CDR2 YSYEKL. The V gene lost 1 base and the J gene lost 7 bases, with 20 bases spanning the gap. The CDR3 sequence is 16 residues long. CDR3 loop: CASSQVDGGGASEQYF. The CDR3 nucleotides read TGCGCCAGCAGCCAAGTCGATGGAGGGGGCGCGTCAGAGCAGTACTTC.

The rearrangement uses TRBV5-4 and TRBJ2-5; TRBD2 matches at 9 bases. With 3 bases clipped from V and 5 bases from J, the junction kept 8 bases outside the gene matches. Germline CDR1 and CDR2: SGHNT and YYREEE (reference sequence). This CDR3 has 15 amino acids. In DNA form, the CDR3 reads TGTGCCAGCAGCTCAGGGGGGACTAGCTATGAGACCCAGTACTTC. Translated: CASSSGGTSYETQYF. The whole variable domain, filled in from reference TRBV5-4 and TRBJ2-5, reads ETGVTQSPTHLIKTRGQQVTLRCSSQSGHNTVSWYQQALGQGPQFIFQYYREEENGRGNFPPRFSGLQFPNYSSELNVNALELDDSALYLCASSSGGTSYETQYFGPGTRLLVL.

This rearrangement joins TRBV5-1 to TRBJ1-2; no clear D gene. The length of the CDR3 is 15 residues. V was shortened by 4 bases and J by 4 bases, with 17 bases between the two germline ends. The germline V gene encodes CDR1 SGHRS and CDR2 YFSETQ. The CDR3 is CASSPISAGTYGYTF. The DNA for the CDR3 is TGCGCCAGCAGCCCCATAAGTGCAGGTACCTATGGCTACACCTTC. The full variable domain, completed using reference TRBV5-1 and TRBJ1-2, is KAGVTQTPRYLIKTRGQQVTLSCSPISGHRSVSWYQQTPGQGLQFLFEYFSETQRNKGNFPGRFSGRQFSNSRSEMNVSTLELGDSALYLCASSPISAGTYGYTFGSGTRLTVV.

CDR3 region: CASSRARETQYF. The CDR3, as DNA: TGTGCCAGCAGCCGTGCTCGGGAGACCCAGTACTTC. The chain has TRBV7-9 and TRBJ2-5; the D is unclear. Germline assignment: CDR1 SEHNR and CDR2 FQNEAQ (reference sequence). Trimming removed 5 bases from V and 5 bases from J, with 9 bases in between. This CDR3 has 12 residues.

This chain connects TRBV7-9 to TRBJ2-5; D possibly corresponds to TRBD2 (5 bases). Germline CDR1 and CDR2: SEHNR and FQNEAQ (reference sequence). The CDR3 is 13 amino acids. Deletions cut 5 bases from V and 3 bases from J, with 10 bases between. The CDR3 DNA reads TGTGCCAGCAGCCCGGGAAGAAAAGAGACCCAGTACTTC. Encoded protein: CASSPGRKETQYF.

The chain carries TRBV30 and TRBJ2-1; the match to TRBD1 covers 9 bases. Trimming removed 8 bases from V and 5 bases from J; junction bases left unmatched: 7. Per germline, CDR1 GTSNPN and CDR2 SVGIG (reference sequence). CDR3 length: 13 residues. CDR3 sequence reads: CAARDRVDNEQFF. CDR3 DNA sequence: TGTGCCGCCAGGGACAGGGTCGACAATGAGCAGTTCTTC. The whole variable domain, filled in from reference TRBV30 and TRBJ2-1, reads SQTIHQWPATLVQPVGSPLSLECTVEGTSNPNLYWYRQAAGRGLQLLFYSVGIGQISSEVPQNLSASRPQDRQFILSSKKLLLSDSGFYLCAARDRVDNEQFFGPGTRLTVL.

The J gene is TRBJ1-5, the V gene TRBV7-2; possibly TRBD1 for D (6 bases). V lost 3 bases to trimming and J lost 6 bases, with 15 bases between them. CDR3 length: 15 residues. Germline V gene data show CDR1 as SGHTA and CDR2 as FQGNSA. The CDR3 nucleotides read TGTGCCAGCAGCTTTAAACAGGGAGGGGGTCAGCCCCAGCATTTT. It is translated as CASSFKQGGGQPQHF.

The gene calls are TRBV7-2 and TRBJ1-5; D possibly corresponds to TRBD1 (6 bases). Between the trimmed V and J ends, which lost 2 bases and 6 bases, there was a span of 11 bases. The germline CDR1 and CDR2 sequences are SGHTA and FQGNSA. The CDR3 totals 14 residues. The CDR3 bases are TGTGCCAGCAGCTTACGGCAGGGGAGTCAGCCCCAGCATTTT. Amino acid sequence: CASSLRQGSQPQHF.

The chain joins TRBV13 to TRBJ2-2; the match to TRBD2 covers 7 bases. Germline V gene data show CDR1 as PRHDT and CDR2 as FYEKMQ (reference sequence). Trimming took 5 bases from V and 6 from J; bases not matched to a gene: 12. The CDR3 length is 16 residues. The CDR3 region is CASSSSGRGVPGELFF. DNA of the CDR3: TGTGCCAGCAGCAGTTCGGGACGGGGGGTCCCCGGGGAGCTGTTTTTT.

The V call is TRBV25-1, the J call TRBJ1-1, with D possibly matching TRBD1 (6 bases). Germline lookup yields CDR1 MGHDK and CDR2 SYGVNS. This CDR3 has 18 residues. V was shortened by 6 bases and J by 1 base, with 24 bases between the two germline ends. The CDR3 nucleotides are TGTGCCAGCAGCGATATCGGGGGGTTTGGGGGCAGGAACACTGAAGCTTTCTTT. As protein: CASSDIGGFGGRNTEAFF.

As DNA, the CDR3 is TGTGCCAGCAGCCCCGAGGGACAGTCCTACAATGAGCAGTTCTTC. This gives the protein CASSPEGQSYNEQFF. V gene TRBV7-2 combines with J gene TRBJ2-1; 7 nucleotides line up with TRBD1. Losses at the gene ends were 5 bases for V and 1 base for J; bases not matched to a gene: 5. Germline V gene sequence: CDR1 SGHTA, CDR2 FQGNSA. CDR3 length: 15 amino acids.

The V call is TRBV7-8, the J call TRBJ2-1; D might be TRBD2 (7 bases). Germline V CDR1 and CDR2: SGHVS, FQNEAQ. V gave up 0 bases and J gave up 7 bases, with 13 bases separating them. The CDR3 has 15 residues. This CDR3 reads CASSLAGGAVNEQFF. As DNA, the CDR3 is TGTGCCAGCAGCTTAGCGGGGGGGGCGGTTAATGAGCAGTTCTTC.

V is TRBV4-3 and J is TRBJ1-5; D uncertain. Germline V gene lookup returns CDR1 LGHNA and CDR2 YSLEER. V shed 0 bases and J shed 5 bases, with 11 bases lying between them. The CDR3 spans 15 residues. The CDR3 sequence is CASSQDPGVDQPQHF. For the CDR3, the DNA is TGCGCCAGCAGCCAAGATCCCGGGGTTGATCAGCCCCAGCATTTT.

This sequence joins TRBV18 and TRBJ1-1; 8 nucleotides line up with TRBD1. The CDR3 runs to 16 residues. Trimming removed 4 bases from V and 0 bases from J; junction bases left unmatched: 7. In germline, CDR1 is KGHSH, CDR2 LQKENI. The CDR3 DNA is TGTGCCAGCTCACAAGACAGGGGATCTTTGAACACTGAAGCTTTCTTT. Its protein is CASSQDRGSLNTEAFF.

The chain employs TRBV12-5 and TRBJ1-5; no definite D call. Germline assignment: CDR1 LGHNT and CDR2 FRNRAP. Trimming removed 7 bases from V and 3 bases from J, with 7 bases in between. The CDR3 has 12 amino acids. The CDR3 DNA is TGTGCTAGTGCCCCAGACAATCAGCCCCAGCATTTT. It specifies CASAPDNQPQHF.

The genes are TRBV7-9 and TRBJ2-7; D unclear. Germline V lookup: CDR1 SEHNR, CDR2 FQNEAQ (reference sequence). The CDR3 spans 15 residues. The V and J ends lost 5 bases and 1 base respectively, with 15 bases between them. The CDR3 loop is CASSPYRGQSYEQYF. In DNA form, the CDR3 reads TGTGCCAGCAGCCCCTACCGCGGTCAGTCCTACGAGCAGTACTTC.

The chain has TRBV27 and TRBJ2-5, with 13 bases identical to TRBD2. The CDR3 has 14 residues. The junction had 4 bases not matched to a gene; V was cut back by 9 bases and J by 3 bases. In germline, CDR1 is MNHEY, CDR2 SMNVEV (reference sequence). This CDR3 is CARGLAGEKETQYF. The CDR3 nucleotides read TGTGCCAGAGGACTAGCGGGAGAGAAAGAGACCCAGTACTTC.

The rearrangement links TRBV6-6 to TRBJ2-7; a weak D match, TRBD1 (5 bases). The CDR3 length is 15 residues. With 1 base removed from V and 1 base from J, the gap between germline ends came to 11 bases. In germline, CDR1 is MNHNY, CDR2 SVGAGI (reference sequence). CDR3 sequence (DNA): TGTGCCAGCAGTTACTTTGTGGCAGGGTCCTACGAGCAGTACTTC. Translating gives CASSYFVAGSYEQYF.

The V and J genes are TRBV29-1 and TRBJ2-2; maybe TRBD2 (6 bases). Germline CDR1 reads SQVTM; CDR2 reads ANQGSEA. Trimming left V 5 bases short and J 7 bases short, with 14 bases between. This CDR3 is 13 amino acids long. CDR3 sequence: CSVQAGGFGELFF. Written as DNA, the CDR3 is TGCAGCGTTCAGGCTGGAGGGTTCGGGGAGCTGTTTTTT.

The chain joins TRBV18 to TRBJ2-5; TRBD1 matches 11 bases. Germline assignment: CDR1 KGHSH and CDR2 LQKENI. The V segment lost 2 bases and the J segment 4 bases; nucleotides outside the gene matches: 3. The length of the CDR3 is 15 residues. In nucleotides, the CDR3 is TGTGCCAGCTCACCAGACGGGACAGGGGGAGAGACCCAGTACTTC. Translation: CASSPDGTGGETQYF.

This sequence joins TRBV9 and TRBJ1-2; 9 nucleotides align to TRBD1. The CDR3 runs 14 residues. V was clipped by 5 bases and J by 6 bases; unmatched bases: 8. From germline, CDR1 is SGDLS and CDR2 YYNGEE. CDR3 nucleotides: TGTGCCAGCAGTGAGCATCGGGACAGGGATGGCTACACCTTC. This sequence encodes CASSEHRDRDGYTF.

The CDR3 coding sequence is TGTGCCTGGAACCCCGCGGGAACTACTAGCACAGATACGCAGTATTTT. Its protein product is CAWNPAGTTSTDTQYF. J is TRBJ2-3 and V is TRBV30; maybe TRBD2 (6 bases). Trimming shortened V by 4 bases and J by 0 bases, and 17 bases separated the two germline ends. This CDR3 has 16 amino acids. Germline lookup yields CDR1 GTSNPN and CDR2 SVGIG (reference sequence).

The chain uses TRBV4-1 and TRBJ1-2, with 11 bases lining up with TRBD1. This CDR3 comprises 16 residues. Germline V gene sequence: CDR1 MGHRA, CDR2 YSYEKL. J was trimmed by 6 bases and V by 1 base; bases with no gene match: 7. DNA of the CDR3: TGCGCCAGCAGCCAAGTGGGGACAGGGGGAATGGATGGCTACACCTTC. It translates to CASSQVGTGGMDGYTF.

The CDR3 sequence: CASSLGMGAAGNTIYF. The CDR3 DNA sequence: TGTGCCAGCAGCTTAGGCATGGGGGCGGCTGGAAACACCATATATTTT. The V call is TRBV7-2, the J call TRBJ1-3, with D possibly being TRBD1 (6 bases). The V end was cut by 1 base, the J end by 2 bases, with 12 bases between. This CDR3 has 16 residues. Per the germline V gene, CDR1 is SGHTA and CDR2 is FQGNSA. The full variable domain, rest sourced from reference TRBV7-2 and TRBJ1-3, is GAGVSQSPSNKVTEKGKDVELRCDPISGHTALYWYRQSLGQGLEFLIYFQGNSAPDKSGLPSDRFSAERTGGSVSTLTIQRTQQEDSAVYLCASSLGMGAAGNTIYFGEGSWLTVV.